This T cell receptor beta chain was identified during a study of cytomegalovirus exposure and HLA in healthy donors. General study findings and limits: Some public TCRs appeared in many individuals, while most sequences were rare. TCR beta sequences reportedly predicted most subjects' HLA-A and HLA-B alleles accurately.

Per the germline V gene, CDR1 is LNHDA and CDR2 is SQIVND (reference sequence). The CDR3 has 15 residues. After removal of 1 base from V and 0 bases from J, the junction contained 1 base not matched to a gene. Regarding this clone: Antigen unknown.

PCR employed 60 Vbeta and 13 Jbeta primers. In the source study's methods: Later analysis identified tens of millions of unique TCR beta chains, about 10 million shared. Assay used: immunoSEQ multiplex PCR; TCRdb lists only in-frame clones, some missing. V, J and clone size derive from that table, while D and trimming were established from the DNA sequence. Among about 130,000 clones listed, over 80% were seen once. The sequenced sample was PBMCs. This TCR was recovered from a man aged 18-30 years in good health and CMV-seropositive. The chain is built from TRBV19 and TRBJ2-3; 7 bases agree with TRBD2. CDR3: CASSIARGSTDTQYF. The CDR3 DNA reads as TGTGCCAGTAGTATAGCGCGGGGGAGCACAGATACGCAGTATTTT.